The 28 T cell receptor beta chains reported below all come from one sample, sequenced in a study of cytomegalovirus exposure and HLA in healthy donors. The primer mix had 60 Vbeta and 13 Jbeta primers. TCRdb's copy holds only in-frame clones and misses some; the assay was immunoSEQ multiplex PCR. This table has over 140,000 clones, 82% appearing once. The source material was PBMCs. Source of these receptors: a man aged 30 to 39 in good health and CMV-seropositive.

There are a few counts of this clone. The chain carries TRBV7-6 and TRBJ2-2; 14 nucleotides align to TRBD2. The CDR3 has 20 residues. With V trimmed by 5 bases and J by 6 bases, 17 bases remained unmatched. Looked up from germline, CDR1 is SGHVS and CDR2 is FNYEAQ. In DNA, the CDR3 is TGTGCCAGCAGCCATCCCCGGACTAGCGGGAGGATTTCCGCCGCCGGGGAGCTGTTTTTT. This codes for CASSHPRTSGRISAAGELFF.

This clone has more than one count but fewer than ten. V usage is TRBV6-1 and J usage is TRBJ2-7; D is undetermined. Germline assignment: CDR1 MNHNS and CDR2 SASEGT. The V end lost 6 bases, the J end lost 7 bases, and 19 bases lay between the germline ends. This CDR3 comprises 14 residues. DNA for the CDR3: TGTGCCAGCAGCTCCTCTCCGGAGAAGGAAGAGCAGTACTTC. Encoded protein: CASSSSPEKEEQYF.

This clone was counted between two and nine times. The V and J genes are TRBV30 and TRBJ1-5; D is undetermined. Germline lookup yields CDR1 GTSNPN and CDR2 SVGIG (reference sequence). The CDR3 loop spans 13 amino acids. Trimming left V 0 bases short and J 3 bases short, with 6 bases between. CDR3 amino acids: CAWSVQNNQPQHF. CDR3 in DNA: TGTGCCTGGAGTGTACAGAACAATCAGCCCCAGCATTTT.

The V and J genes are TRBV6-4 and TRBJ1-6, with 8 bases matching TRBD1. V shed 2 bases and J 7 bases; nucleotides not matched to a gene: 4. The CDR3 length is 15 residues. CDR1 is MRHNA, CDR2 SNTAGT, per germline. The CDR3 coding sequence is TGTGCCAGCAGTGACCTCGGACAGGGAAATTCACCCCTCCACTTT. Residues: CASSDLGQGNSPLHF.

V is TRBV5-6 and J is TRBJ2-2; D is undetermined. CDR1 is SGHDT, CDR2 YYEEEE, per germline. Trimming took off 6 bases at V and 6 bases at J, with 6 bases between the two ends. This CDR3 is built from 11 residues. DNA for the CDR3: TGTGCCAGCACCACGGCCGGGGAGCTGTTTTTT. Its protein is CASTTAGELFF.

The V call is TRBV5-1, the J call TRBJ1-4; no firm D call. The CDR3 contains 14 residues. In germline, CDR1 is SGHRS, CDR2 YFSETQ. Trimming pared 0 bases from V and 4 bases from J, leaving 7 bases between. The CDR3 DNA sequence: TGCGCCAGCAGCTTGGCCGGGAATAATGAAAAACTGTTTTTT. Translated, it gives CASSLAGNNEKLFF. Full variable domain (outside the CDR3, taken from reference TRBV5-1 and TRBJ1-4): KAGVTQTPRYLIKTRGQQVTLSCSPISGHRSVSWYQQTPGQGLQFLFEYFSETQRNKGNFPGRFSGRQFSNSRSEMNVSTLELGDSALYLCASSLAGNNEKLFFGSGTQLSVL.

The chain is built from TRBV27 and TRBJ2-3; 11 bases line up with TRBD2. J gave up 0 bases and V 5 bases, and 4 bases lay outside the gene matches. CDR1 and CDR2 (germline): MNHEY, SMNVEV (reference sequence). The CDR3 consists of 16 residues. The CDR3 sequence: CASSPLAGGSTDTQYF. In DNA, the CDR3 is TGTGCCAGCAGTCCTTTAGCGGGAGGGAGCACAGATACGCAGTATTTT.

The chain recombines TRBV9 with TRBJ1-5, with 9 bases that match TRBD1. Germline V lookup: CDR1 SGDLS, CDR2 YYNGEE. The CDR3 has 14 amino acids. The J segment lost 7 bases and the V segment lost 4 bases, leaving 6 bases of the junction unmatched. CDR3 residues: CASSPTGGFQPQHF. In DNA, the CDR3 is TGTGCCAGCAGCCCGACAGGGGGATTCCAGCCCCAGCATTTT.

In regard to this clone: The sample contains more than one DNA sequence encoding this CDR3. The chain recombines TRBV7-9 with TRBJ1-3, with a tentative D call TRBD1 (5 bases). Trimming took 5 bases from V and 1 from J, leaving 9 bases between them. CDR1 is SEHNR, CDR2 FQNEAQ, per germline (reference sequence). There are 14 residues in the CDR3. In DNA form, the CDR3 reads TGTGCCAGCAGCCTCGGGGGGTCTGGAAACACCATATATTTT. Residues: CASSLGGSGNTIYF. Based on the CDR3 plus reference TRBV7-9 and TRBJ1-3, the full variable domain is DTGVSQNPRHKITKRGQNVTFRCDPISEHNRLYWYRQTLGQGPEFLTYFQNEAQLEKSRLLSDRFSAERPKGSFSTLEIQRTEQGDSAMYLCASSLGGSGNTIYFGEGSWLTVV.

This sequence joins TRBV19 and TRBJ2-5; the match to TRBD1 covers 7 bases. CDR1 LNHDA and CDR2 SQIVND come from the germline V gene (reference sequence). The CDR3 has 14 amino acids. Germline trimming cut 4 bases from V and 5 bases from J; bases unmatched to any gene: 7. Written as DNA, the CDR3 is TGTGCCAGTAGTACAGGGGGAGCGTCGGAGACCCAGTACTTC. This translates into CASSTGGASETQYF.

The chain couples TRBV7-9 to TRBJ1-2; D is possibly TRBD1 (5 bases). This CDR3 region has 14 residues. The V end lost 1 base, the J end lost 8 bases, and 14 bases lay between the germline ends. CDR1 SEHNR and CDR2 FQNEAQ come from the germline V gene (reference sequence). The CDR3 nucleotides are TGTGCCAGCAGCTTAGTTTCGGGGGAGTACGGCTACACCTTC. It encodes CASSLVSGEYGYTF.

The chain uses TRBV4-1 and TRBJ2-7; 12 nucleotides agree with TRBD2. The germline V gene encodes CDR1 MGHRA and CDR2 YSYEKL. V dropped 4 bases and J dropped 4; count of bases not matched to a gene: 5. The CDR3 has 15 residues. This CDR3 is CASSLTSGSAYEQYF. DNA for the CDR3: TGCGCCAGCAGCCTGACTAGCGGGAGTGCGTACGAGCAGTACTTC.

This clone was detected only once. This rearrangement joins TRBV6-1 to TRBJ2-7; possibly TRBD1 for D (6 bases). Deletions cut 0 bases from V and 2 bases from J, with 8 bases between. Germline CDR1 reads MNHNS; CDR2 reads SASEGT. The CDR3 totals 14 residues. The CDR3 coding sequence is TGTGCCAGCAGTGAAGCACCAGGGGCCTACGAGCAGTACTTC. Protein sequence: CASSEAPGAYEQYF.

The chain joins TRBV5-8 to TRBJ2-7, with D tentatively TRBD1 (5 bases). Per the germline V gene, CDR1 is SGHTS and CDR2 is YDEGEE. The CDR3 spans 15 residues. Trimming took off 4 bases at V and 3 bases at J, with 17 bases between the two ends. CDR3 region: CASSPWGRASYEQYF. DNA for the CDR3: TGTGCCAGCAGCCCCTGGGGCAGGGCAAGCTACGAGCAGTACTTC.

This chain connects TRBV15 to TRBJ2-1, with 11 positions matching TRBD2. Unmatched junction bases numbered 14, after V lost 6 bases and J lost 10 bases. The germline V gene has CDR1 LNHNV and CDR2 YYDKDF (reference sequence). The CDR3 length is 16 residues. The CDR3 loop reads CATRDDRGRLAGEQFF. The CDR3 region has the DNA TGTGCCACCAGAGACGACAGGGGCAGACTAGCGGGAGAGCAGTTCTTC.

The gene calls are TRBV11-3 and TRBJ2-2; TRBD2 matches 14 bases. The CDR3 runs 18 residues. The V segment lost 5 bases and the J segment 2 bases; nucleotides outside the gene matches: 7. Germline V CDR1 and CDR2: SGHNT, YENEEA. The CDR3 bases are TGTGCCAGCAGCGCTGGACTAGCGGGGGGCCTTAACACCGGGGAGCTGTTTTTT. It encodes CASSAGLAGGLNTGELFF.

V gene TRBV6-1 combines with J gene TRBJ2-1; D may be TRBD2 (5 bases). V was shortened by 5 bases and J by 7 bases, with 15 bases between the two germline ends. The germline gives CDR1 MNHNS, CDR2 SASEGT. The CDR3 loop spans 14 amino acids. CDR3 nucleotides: TGTGCCAGCAGTTGGGGAGTAAACTCGAATGAGCAGTTCTTC. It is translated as CASSWGVNSNEQFF.

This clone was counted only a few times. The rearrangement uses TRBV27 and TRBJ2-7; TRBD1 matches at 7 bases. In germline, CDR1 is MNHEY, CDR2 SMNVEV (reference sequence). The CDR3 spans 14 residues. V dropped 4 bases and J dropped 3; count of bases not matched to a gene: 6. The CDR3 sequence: CASSSTGLLYEQYF. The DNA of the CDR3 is TGTGCCAGCAGTTCGACAGGGCTCCTCTACGAGCAGTACTTC.

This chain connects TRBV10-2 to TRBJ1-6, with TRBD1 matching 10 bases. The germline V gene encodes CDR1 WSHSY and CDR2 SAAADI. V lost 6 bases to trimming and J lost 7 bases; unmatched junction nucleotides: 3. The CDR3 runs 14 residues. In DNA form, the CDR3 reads TGCGCCAGCAGGATGGGACAGGGGAATTCACCCCTCCACTTT. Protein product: CASRMGQGNSPLHF.

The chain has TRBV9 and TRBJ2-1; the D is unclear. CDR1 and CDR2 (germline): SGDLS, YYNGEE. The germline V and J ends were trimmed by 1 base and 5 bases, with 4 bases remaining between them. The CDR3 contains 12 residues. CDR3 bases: TGTGCCAGCAGCGTAACAGACAATGAGCAGTTCTTC. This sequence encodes CASSVTDNEQFF.

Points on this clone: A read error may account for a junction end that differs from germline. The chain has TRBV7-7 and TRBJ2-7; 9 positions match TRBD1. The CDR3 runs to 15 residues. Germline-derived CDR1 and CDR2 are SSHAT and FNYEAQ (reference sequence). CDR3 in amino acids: CASSLGGTGLGEQYF. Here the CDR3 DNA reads TGTGCTAGCAGCTTAGGTGGGACAGGGCTTGGGGAGCAGTACTTC.

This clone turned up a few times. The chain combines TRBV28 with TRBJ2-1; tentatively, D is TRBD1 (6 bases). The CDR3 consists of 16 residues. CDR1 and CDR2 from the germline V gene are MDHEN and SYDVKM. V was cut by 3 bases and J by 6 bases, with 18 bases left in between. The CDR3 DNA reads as TGTGCCAGCAGTTTTGTGGGGGCGCGTATCCGCAATGAGCAGTTCTTC. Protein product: CASSFVGARIRNEQFF.

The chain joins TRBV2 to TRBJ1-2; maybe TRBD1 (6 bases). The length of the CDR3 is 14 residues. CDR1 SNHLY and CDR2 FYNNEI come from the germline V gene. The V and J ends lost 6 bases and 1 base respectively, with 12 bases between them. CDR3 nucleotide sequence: TGTGCCAGCAGAGGAATGGACAGTAACTATGGCTACACCTTC. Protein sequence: CASRGMDSNYGYTF.

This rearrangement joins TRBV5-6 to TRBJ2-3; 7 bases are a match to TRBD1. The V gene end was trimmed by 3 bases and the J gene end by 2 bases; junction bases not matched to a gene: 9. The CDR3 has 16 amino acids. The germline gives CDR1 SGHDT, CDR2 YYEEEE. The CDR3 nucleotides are TGTGCCAGCAGCTCAATGAACAGGGGCTTCACAGATACGCAGTATTTT. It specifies CASSSMNRGFTDTQYF. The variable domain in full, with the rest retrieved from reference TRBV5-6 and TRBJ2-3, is DAGVTQSPTHLIKTRGQQVTLRCSPKSGHDTVSWYQQALGQGPQFIFQYYEEEERQRGNFPDRFSGHQFPNYSSELNVNALLLGDSALYLCASSSMNRGFTDTQYFGPGTRLTVL.

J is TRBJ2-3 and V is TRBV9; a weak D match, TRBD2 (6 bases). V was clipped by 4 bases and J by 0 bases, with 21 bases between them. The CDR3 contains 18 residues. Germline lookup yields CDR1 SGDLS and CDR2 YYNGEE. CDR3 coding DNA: TGTGCCAGCAGCCCGACCGGGACTCCGCATTCGAGCACAGATACGCAGTATTTT. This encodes CASSPTGTPHSSTDTQYF.

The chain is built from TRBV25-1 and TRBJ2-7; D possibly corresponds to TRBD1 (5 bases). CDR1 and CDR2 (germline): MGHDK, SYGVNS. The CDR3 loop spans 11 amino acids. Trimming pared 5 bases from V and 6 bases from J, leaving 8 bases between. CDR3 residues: CASSLQVEQYF. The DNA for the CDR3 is TGTGCCAGCAGTCTACAGGTCGAGCAGTACTTC.

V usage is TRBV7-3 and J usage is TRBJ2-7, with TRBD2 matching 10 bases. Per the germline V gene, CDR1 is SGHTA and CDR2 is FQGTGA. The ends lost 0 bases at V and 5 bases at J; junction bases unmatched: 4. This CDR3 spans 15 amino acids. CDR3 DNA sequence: TGTGCCAGCAGCTTAACTAGCGGGAGGTTCCACGAGCAGTACTTC. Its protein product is CASSLTSGRFHEQYF. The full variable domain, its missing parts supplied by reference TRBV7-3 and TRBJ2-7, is GAGVSQTPSNKVTEKGKYVELRCDPISGHTALYWYRQSLGQGPEFLIYFQGTGAADDSGLPNDRFFAVRPEGSVSTLKIQRTERGDSAVYLCASSLTSGRFHEQYFGPGTRLTVT.

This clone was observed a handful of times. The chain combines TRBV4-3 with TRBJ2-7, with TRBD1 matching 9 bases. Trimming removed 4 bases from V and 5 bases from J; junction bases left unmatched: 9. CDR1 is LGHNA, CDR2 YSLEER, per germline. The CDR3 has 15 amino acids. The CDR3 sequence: CASSPRGQGGNEQYF. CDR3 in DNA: TGCGCCAGCAGCCCTAGGGGACAGGGAGGAAACGAGCAGTACTTC.